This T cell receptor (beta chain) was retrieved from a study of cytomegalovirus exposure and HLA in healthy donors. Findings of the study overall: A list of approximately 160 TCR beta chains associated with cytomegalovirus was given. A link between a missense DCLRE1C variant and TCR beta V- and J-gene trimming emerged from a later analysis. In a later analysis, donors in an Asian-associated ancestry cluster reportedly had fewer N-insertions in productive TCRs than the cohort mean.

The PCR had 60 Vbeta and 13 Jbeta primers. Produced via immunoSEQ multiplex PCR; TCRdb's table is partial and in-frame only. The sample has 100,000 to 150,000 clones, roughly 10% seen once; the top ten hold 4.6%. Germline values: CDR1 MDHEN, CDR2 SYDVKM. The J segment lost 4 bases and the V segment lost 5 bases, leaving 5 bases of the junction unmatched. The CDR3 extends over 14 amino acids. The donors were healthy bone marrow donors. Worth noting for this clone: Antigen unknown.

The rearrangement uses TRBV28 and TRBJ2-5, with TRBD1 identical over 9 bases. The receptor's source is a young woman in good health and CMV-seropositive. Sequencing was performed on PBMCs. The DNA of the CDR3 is TGTGCCAGCAGTACAGGGGGCATGGGAGAGACCCAGTACTTC. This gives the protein CASSTGGMGETQYF.